Listed here are 16 T cell receptor beta chains from one sample, sequenced in a study of blood T cells in healthy people across ages. Then a second PCR, running roughly 7 to 11 cycles, was carried out with a sample-barcoded 5' primer and a J-beta primer mix. From the 5' RACE reads, TCRdb called clonotypes with MiXCR, one entry per CDR3 protein. The top ten clones hold 30% of a sample with hundreds of thousands of distinct CDR3 sequences, around two fifths of them seen once. The specimen was blood. Receptors were obtained from a man at least 80 years old in good health.

This chain uses TRBV20-1 with TRBJ2-5, with D uncertain. The J call is in doubt because the DNA end fits TRBJ2-7 better. The V gene's germline CDR1 is DFQATT and CDR2 SNEGSKA (reference sequence). This CDR3 contains 12 residues. The CDR3 reads CRAGSTSYEQYF. The CDR3 DNA sequence: TGCAGGGCCGGCTCGACGTCCTACGAGCAGTACTTC.

The CDR3 region is CASSYGSGRSETQYF. The DNA for the CDR3 is TGCGCCAGCAGCTATGGTAGCGGGAGGTCGGAGACCCAGTACTTC. The chain recombines TRBV5-1 with TRBJ2-5, with 10 bases that match TRBD2. The CDR3 has 15 amino acids. Germline CDR1 reads SGHRS; CDR2 reads YFSETQ. V shed 3 bases and J 5 bases; nucleotides not matched to a gene: 7.

The chain joins TRBV6-1 to TRBJ1-2; 12 positions agree with TRBD1. J was trimmed by 6 bases and V by 7 bases; bases with no gene match: 6. Germline-derived CDR1 and CDR2 are MNHNS and SASEGT. The CDR3 sequence is 14 residues long. CDR3 DNA: TGTGCCAGCATCCGGGACAGGGGGCGGGATGGCTACACCTTC. Its translation is CASIRDRGRDGYTF.

This chain connects TRBV5-1 to TRBJ2-1; D gene ambiguous. Per the germline V gene, CDR1 is SGHRS and CDR2 is YFSETQ. The CDR3 length is 14 residues. V was trimmed by 0 bases and J by 2 bases, leaving 6 bases between them. CDR3 sequence: CASSLEKAYNEQFF. CDR3 nucleotides: TGCGCCAGCAGCTTGGAAAAGGCCTACAATGAGCAGTTCTTC. Full variable domain (outside the CDR3, taken from reference TRBV5-1 and TRBJ2-1): KAGVTQTPRYLIKTRGQQVTLSCSPISGHRSVSWYQQTPGQGLQFLFEYFSETQRNKGNFPGRFSGRQFSNSRSEMNVSTLELGDSALYLCASSLEKAYNEQFFGPGTRLTVL.

This clonotype was counted many times. The chain couples TRBV29-1 to TRBJ2-7, with 9 bases identical to TRBD1. The germline CDR1 and CDR2 sequences are SQVTM and ANQGSEA. This CDR3 spans 11 amino acids. With V trimmed by 7 bases and J by 7 bases, 5 bases remained unmatched. In nucleotides, the CDR3 is TGCAGCGCCCTGACAGGGGGGGAGCAGTACTTC. Translation: CSALTGGEQYF.

The J gene is TRBJ2-7, the V gene TRBV6-2 or TRBV6-3; TRBD2 matches 8 bases. Losses at the gene ends were 2 bases for V and 3 bases for J; bases not matched to a gene: 6. The CDR3 has 15 amino acids. Per germline, CDR1 MNHEY and CDR2 SVGEGT. CDR3 in DNA: TGTGCCAGCAGTTACCCCGGGACTAGGGGCTACGAGCAGTACTTC. Protein product: CASSYPGTRGYEQYF.

The V and J genes are TRBV20-1 and TRBJ2-7, with D perhaps given as TRBD1 or TRBD2 (6 bases each). Judging by the DNA end, TRBJ2-5 fits better; the J call may be wrong. This CDR3 has 12 residues. Germline values: CDR1 DFQATT, CDR2 SNEGSKA (reference sequence). The CDR3: CSARGQAGTQYF. Here the CDR3 DNA reads TGCAGTGCCCGGGGGCAAGCGGGGACCCAGTACTTC.

The table lists this clonotype with many counts. This chain joins TRBV10-3 and TRBJ1-2; weak D call: TRBD1 (5 bases). Germline V CDR1 and CDR2: ENHRY, SYGVKD. The CDR3 has 13 residues. V was cut by 2 bases and J by 8 bases, with 12 bases left in between. CDR3 residues: CAISEGAVSGYTF. CDR3 coding DNA: TGTGCCATCAGTGAGGGGGCAGTAAGCGGCTACACCTTC.

This clonotype was observed at least ten times. This rearrangement joins TRBV6-4 to TRBJ2-1, with 12 nucleotides matching TRBD2. The germline V gene encodes CDR1 MRHNA and CDR2 SNTAGT. The length of the CDR3 is 15 residues. With 7 bases clipped from V and 8 bases from J, the junction kept 9 bases outside the gene matches. For the CDR3, the DNA is TGTGCCAGCAAGACCGGGACTAGCGGGTCTGATGAGCAGTTCTTC. Amino acid sequence: CASKTGTSGSDEQFF.

This clonotype has ten or more counts. CDR3 region: CASSQEEDGTSYGYTF. The CDR3, as DNA: TGTGCCAGCAGCCAAGAGGAAGACGGGACGAGCTATGGCTACACCTTC. This chain connects TRBV4-2 to TRBJ1-2; TRBD1 might be the D (5 bases). Germline V lookup: CDR1 LGHNA, CDR2 YNFKEQ. CDR3 length: 16 residues. The V end lost 0 bases, the J end lost 4 bases, and 15 bases lay between the germline ends.

The chain employs TRBV20-1 and TRBJ2-1, with TRBD2 identical over 10 bases. Per the germline V gene, CDR1 is DFQATT and CDR2 is SNEGSKA (reference sequence). V lost 0 bases, J lost 7 bases, and 6 bases stayed unmatched. This CDR3 comprises 15 residues. The CDR3 DNA sequence: TGCAGTGCTAGAGATAGCGGGGGGCGTTGGAATGAGCAGTTCTTC. Amino acid sequence: CSARDSGGRWNEQFF.

Details on this clonotype: At one of its ends the junction is not consistent with the germline gene, which may arise from a read error. This chain uses TRBV12-3 or TRBV12-4 with TRBJ2-7, with 15 bases matching TRBD2. This CDR3 comprises 16 residues. The CDR3 reads CASSGGTSGRMGERYF. The CDR3 DNA sequence: TGTGCCAGCAGCGGCGGGACTAGCGGGAGGATGGGCGAGCGGTACTTC.

The sample holds a few counts of this clonotype. The chain combines TRBV20-1 with TRBJ2-3; D tentatively reads TRBD1 or TRBD2 (6 bases each). The germline V gene encodes CDR1 DFQATT and CDR2 SNEGSKA (reference sequence). This CDR3 contains 15 residues. Trimming pared 4 bases from V and 5 bases from J, leaving 19 bases between. CDR3 bases: TGCAGTGCTAAAGGATACAGGGACTCAATAGATACGCAGTATTTT. It codes for CSAKGYRDSIDTQYF.

The chain links TRBV21-1 to TRBJ1-1; TRBD1 is the table's D call and was not checked against the DNA. TRBV21-1 is a pseudogene. This CDR3 is built from 19 residues. CDR3 nucleotide sequence: TGTGCCAGCAGCAAAGGCCCCGACAGGGGCTATTTCATGAACACTGAAGCTTTCTTT. Amino acid sequence: CASSKGPDRGYFMNTEAFF.

This clonotype has just a few counts. This chain links TRBV6-2 or TRBV6-3 with TRBJ2-7, with D maybe TRBD1 (6 bases). The germline V gene has CDR1 MNHEY and CDR2 SVGEGT. The CDR3 loop spans 15 amino acids. V was clipped by 6 bases and J by 2 bases, with 17 bases between them. CDR3 in amino acids: CASSPDRLRAYEQYF. The CDR3 DNA reads as TGTGCCAGCAGCCCTGACAGGTTGCGGGCCTACGAGCAGTACTTC.

The chain carries TRBV20-1 and TRBJ1-5; D ambiguous. The V end was cut by 4 bases, the J end by 7 bases, with 23 bases between. The CDR3 covers 16 residues. In germline, CDR1 is DFQATT, CDR2 SNEGSKA (reference sequence). The CDR3 spells CSAIEDSPRSGQPQHF. In nucleotides, the CDR3 is TGCAGTGCTATTGAGGATTCTCCCAGGTCGGGGCAGCCCCAGCATTTT.